The next 5 T cell receptor beta chains were all read from a single sample in a study of T cell repertoires in cytomegalovirus infection. TCRdb reanalysed the reads using MiXCR and keeps one entry per CDR3 protein. The data show 290,000 or so distinct CDR3 sequences, with approximately 8.9% seen just once and around 2.5% held by the top ten. What was sequenced was PBMCs. These receptors were obtained from a human donor in good health (CMV status not recorded). Some clones in this sample may be carry-over from other donors' samples.

This clonotype was seen many times. The J gene is TRBJ2-3, the V gene TRBV14; TRBD2 aligns across 8 bases. The germline CDR1 and CDR2 sequences are SGHDN and FVKESK. Unmatched junction bases numbered 12, after V lost 4 bases and J lost 6 bases. This CDR3 has 16 amino acids. CDR3 in amino acids: CASSPLGRLAGDTQYF. In DNA, the CDR3 is TGTGCCAGCAGCCCCCTAGGGCGGCTAGCGGGCGATACGCAGTATTTT.

This clonotype was seen repeatedly, ten times or more. This chain joins TRBV10-3 and TRBJ1-1; weak D call: TRBD1 (5 bases). This CDR3 is 12 amino acids long. In germline, CDR1 is ENHRY, CDR2 SYGVKD. With 8 bases removed from V and 1 base from J, the gap between germline ends came to 8 bases. CDR3 nucleotides: TGTGCCATCGGGACCGGGAACACTGAAGCTTTCTTT. It specifies CAIGTGNTEAFF.

As regards this clonotype: This may stem from a read error, because a much larger clone lies one nucleotide away. This CDR3 is CATSLESGSFGAYEQYF. Here the CDR3 DNA reads TGTGCCACCAGCTTAGAATCGGGCAGTTTTGGGGCTTACGAGCAGTACTTC. The chain couples TRBV7-2 to TRBJ2-7; the D gene is possibly TRBD1 (5 bases). Germline lookup yields CDR1 SGHTA and CDR2 FQGNSA. The CDR3 contains 17 residues.

This clonotype has more than one count but fewer than ten. The chain is built from TRBV7-9 and TRBJ2-2; TRBD1 matches 7 bases. Losses at the gene ends were 4 bases for V and 4 bases for J; bases not matched to a gene: 6. This CDR3 is 15 amino acids long. Germline-derived CDR1 and CDR2 are SEHNR and FQNEAQ (reference sequence). The CDR3 spells CASSSETGFTGELFF. The CDR3 region has the DNA TGTGCCAGCAGCTCCGAGACAGGGTTCACCGGGGAGCTGTTTTTT.

This clonotype was found many times. The V and J genes are TRBV7-9 and TRBJ1-4; D call uncertain. CDR3 length equals 14 residues. Germline CDR1 and CDR2: SEHNR and FQNEAQ (reference sequence). V was cut by 7 bases and J by 8 bases, with 17 bases left in between. The CDR3 region is CASTPGRESEKLFF. CDR3 coding DNA: TGTGCCAGCACACCGGGCCGAGAGTCAGAAAAACTGTTTTTT.